These T cell receptor beta chains were read from a single sample in a study of T-cell reconstitution after alpha-beta-depleted transplantation in children. Via MiXCR, TCRdb re-called the PCR reads, giving one row per CDR3 protein. The sample carries about 500,000 distinct CDR3 sequences, approximately 32% recorded once. This specimen was PBMCs from the stem cell graft donor, taken from the stem cell graft. Receptor source: a human donor who donated a stem cell graft to a child with aplastic anemia. The CDR3 runs from the conserved cysteine through the conserved F or W. Fields, in order: CDR3 protein, CDR3 DNA, D gene, clone size, V gene, J gene. A D gene is named only where the DNA matches it firmly. Rows give clone size only sometimes, using once, few, many, or a class for an expanded clone.

CASSYSMPPLNIQYF	TGTGCCAGCAGTTACTCGATGCCCCCACTAAACATTCAGTACTTC	.	.	TRBV6-2/TRBV6-3	TRBJ2-4
CASSLVPGLEADTQYF	TGCGCCAGCAGCTTGGTACCGGGACTAGAAGCAGATACGCAGTATTTT	TRBD2	.	TRBV5-1	TRBJ2-3
CSARDRRSTNEKLFF	TGCAGTGCTAGAGATAGACGCTCCACTAATGAAAAACTGTTTTTT	.	few	TRBV20-1	TRBJ1-4
CSVEGVETQYF	TGCAGCGTTGAAGGGGTAGAGACCCAGTACTTC	.	few	TRBV29-1	TRBJ2-5
CASSETTPNEQFF	TGTGCCAGCAGTGAAACGACACCCAATGAGCAGTTCTTC	.	few	TRBV6-1	TRBJ2-1
CSARAENRNYNEQFF	TGCAGTGCTAGGGCCGAAAATCGGAACTACAATGAGCAGTTCTTC	.	.	TRBV20-1	TRBJ2-1
CADSREGRGDTEAFF	TGTGCCGATTCAAGAGAGGGGCGTGGGGACACTGAAGCTTTCTTT	.	.	TRBV2	TRBJ1-1
CATSRVEGGQFF	TGTGCCACCAGCAGAGTAGAAGGGGGGCAGTTCTTC	.	.	TRBV15	TRBJ2-1
CASSSIVNEQFF	TGTGCCAGCAGTTCAATAGTCAATGAGCAGTTCTTC	.	.	TRBV12-3/TRBV12-4	TRBJ2-1
CASSSGTSSHNEQFF	TGTGCCAGCAGCTCCGGGACTAGCAGCCACAATGAGCAGTTCTTC	TRBD2	.	TRBV7-9	TRBJ2-1
CASSELGLVQETQYF	TGTGCCAGCAGTGAATTGGGACTCGTACAAGAGACCCAGTACTTC	.	.	TRBV12-3/TRBV12-4	TRBJ2-5
CASSRGRGQFF	TGTGCCAGCAGTAGGGGTAGAGGGCAGTTCTTC	.	.	TRBV28	TRBJ2-1
CSAGGQMNTEAFF	TGCAGCGCCGGGGGACAAATGAACACTGAAGCTTTCTTT	.	few	TRBV29-1	TRBJ1-1
CASYPRTSSYNEHFF	TGTGCCAGCTATCCCCGGACAAGCTCCTACAATGAGCATTTCTTC	.	.	TRBV7-8	TRBJ2-1
CAISSSAGVGTDTQYF	TGTGCCATCAGTTCGTCGGCGGGAGTAGGGACAGATACGCAGTATTTT	TRBD2	.	TRBV10-3	TRBJ2-3
CASSPGLAREQYF	TGTGCCAGCAGCCCGGGACTAGCGAGGGAGCAGTACTTC	TRBD2	.	TRBV7-2	TRBJ2-7
CASSRDYQETQYF	TGTGCCAGCAGTCGGGACTACCAAGAGACCCAGTACTTC	.	.	TRBV6-6	TRBJ2-5
CASSFGAGVSTGELFF	TGTGCCAGCAGCTTTGGGGCAGGGGTGAGCACCGGGGAGCTGTTTTTT	.	.	TRBV7-6	TRBJ2-2
CASSQVQAEQFF	TGTGCCAGCAGCCAAGTACAAGCGGAGCAGTTCTTC	.	.	TRBV3-1	TRBJ2-1
CASSARAGALEQFF	TGCGCCAGCAGCGCTAGGGCAGGGGCCCTTGAGCAGTTCTTC	.	.	TRBV4-3	TRBJ2-1
CASGPLGTGGNQPQHF	TGTGCCAGCGGCCCCCTTGGGACAGGGGGCAATCAGCCCCAGCATTTT	TRBD1	.	TRBV27	TRBJ1-5
CAISEGIAGVQETQYF	TGTGCCATCAGTGAGGGTATAGCGGGAGTCCAAGAGACCCAGTACTTC	TRBD2	few	TRBV10-3	TRBJ2-5
CASSVADYGYTF	TGTGCCAGCAGTGTGGCTGACTATGGCTACACCTTC	.	few	TRBV6-1	TRBJ1-2
CASSLKALAGGGLEQFF	TGTGCCAGCAGCCTTAAGGCCCTAGCGGGAGGAGGGCTTGAGCAGTTCTTC	TRBD2	.	TRBV7-2	TRBJ2-1
CASNPTRAGNTDTQYF	TGTGCCAGCAACCCGACCCGGGCAGGGAACACAGATACGCAGTATTTT	.	.	TRBV7-8	TRBJ2-3
CASSLAAESEAFF	TGTGCCAGCAGCTTAGCGGCAGAATCTGAAGCTTTCTTT	.	few	TRBV7-6	TRBJ1-1
CASSSRGGSEETQYF	TGTGCCAGCAGTTCCCGAGGGGGGAGCGAAGAGACCCAGTACTTC	.	.	TRBV28	TRBJ2-5
CASSYGAGAFSYEQYF	TGTGCCAGCAGTTACGGGGCAGGGGCGTTCTCCTACGAGCAGTACTTC	.	.	TRBV6-5	TRBJ2-7
CATSNRQGAGARPQHF	TGTGCCACCAGCAACAGACAGGGGGCGGGAGCGCGGCCCCAGCATTTT	TRBD1	.	TRBV15	TRBJ1-5
CASNPGTPSAAQYF	TGTGCCAGCAACCCCGGGACTCCCTCAGCGGCGCAGTATTTT	.	.	TRBV12-3/TRBV12-4	TRBJ2-3
CAWSLLAAQETQYF	TGTGCCTGGAGTCTACTAGCGGCACAAGAGACCCAGTACTTC	TRBD2	few	TRBV30	TRBJ2-5
CASDTPTGANVLTF	TGTGCCAGCGATACCCCCACAGGGGCCAACGTCCTGACTTTC	.	few	TRBV6-1	TRBJ2-6
CASRGPIEGTEAFF	TGTGCCAGCAGGGGGCCAATCGAGGGGACTGAAGCTTTCTTT	.	few	TRBV5-6	TRBJ1-1
CSVRETYNEQFF	TGCAGCGTGAGGGAGACCTACAATGAGCAGTTCTTC	.	few	TRBV29-1	TRBJ2-1
CASSLSTGYQPQHF	TGTGCCAGCAGCTTATCAACAGGATATCAGCCCCAGCATTTT	.	.	TRBV7-9	TRBJ1-5
CASSISGGMATEAFF	TGTGCCAGTAGTATATCGGGCGGTATGGCCACTGAAGCTTTCTTT	.	.	TRBV19	TRBJ1-1
CAAGTGALGQFF	TGTGCCGCCGGGACAGGGGCCCTCGGGCAGTTCTTC	TRBD1	.	TRBV7-9	TRBJ2-1
CASSFEASGTTDTQYF	TGCGCCAGCAGCTTCGAGGCTAGCGGGACCACAGATACGCAGTATTTT	TRBD2	few	TRBV5-1	TRBJ2-3
CATSDFSLSGANVLTF	TGTGCCACCAGTGATTTCTCGCTTTCTGGGGCCAACGTCCTGACTTTC	.	.	TRBV24-1	TRBJ2-6